These 26 T cell receptor beta chains were sequenced from one sample in a study of T-cell reconstitution after alpha-beta-depleted transplantation in children (dated by TCRdb to about 2016). Library generation was performed with PCR. TCRdb names Illumina HiSeq 2500 as the instrument used. TCR libraries were prepared with molecular barcoding, using unique molecular identifiers to normalize TCRbeta repertoire quantification. The public reads were reprocessed in TCRdb via fastp at Q25 and MiXCR, keeping in-frame beta chains. When rows share a CDR3 protein, they turn into one entry using the most common DNA and genes. For this sample the table gives 600,000 to 700,000 distinct CDR3 sequences, of which roughly 17% were detected only once. 1.1% of the sample rests with the top ten. Sequencing was performed on PBMCs from the stem cell graft donor, taken from the stem cell graft. Every receptor here comes from a human donor who donated a stem cell graft to a child with acute myeloid leukemia.

This clonotype was picked up a small number of times. The chain uses TRBV27 and TRBJ2-7; TRBD1 might be the D (5 bases). CDR3 size: 14 residues. Trimming removed 2 bases at V and 0 bases at J, with 8 bases between. Germline loops: CDR1 MNHEY, CDR2 SMNVEV (reference sequence). The CDR3 sequence is CASSLKQVSYEQYF. CDR3 nucleotides: TGTGCCAGCAGTTTAAAACAGGTCTCCTACGAGCAGTACTTC.

This clonotype has more than one count but fewer than ten. The chain couples TRBV7-9 to TRBJ2-7; D call uncertain. The germline gives CDR1 SEHNR, CDR2 FQNEAQ (reference sequence). CDR3 length: 14 amino acids. Trimming cost V 1 base and J 5 bases, with 12 bases left between them. The CDR3 here is CASSLVAASDEQYF. CDR3 coding DNA: TGTGCCAGCAGCTTAGTGGCGGCGTCGGACGAGCAGTACTTC.

This clonotype was counted ten times or more. This rearrangement joins TRBV20-1 to TRBJ1-5; perhaps TRBD1 as D (6 bases). With 6 bases removed from V and 1 base from J, the gap between germline ends came to 16 bases. Looked up from germline, CDR1 is DFQATT and CDR2 is SNEGSKA (reference sequence). The CDR3 has 15 amino acids. CDR3 in amino acids: CSAFEGGGSNQPQHF. DNA of the CDR3: TGCAGTGCATTCGAGGGGGGCGGAAGCAATCAGCCCCAGCATTTT.

The chain joins TRBV24-1 to TRBJ1-3, with a tentative D call TRBD1 (5 bases). The CDR3 is 16 residues long. Germline V gene data show CDR1 as KGHDR and CDR2 as SFDVKD. Trimming cost V 1 base and J 1 base, with 10 bases left between them. CDR3: CATSDFQGPSGNTIYF. In nucleotides, the CDR3 is TGTGCCACCAGTGATTTTCAGGGTCCATCTGGAAACACCATATATTTT.

This clonotype was seen a few times. The gene calls are TRBV6-5 and TRBJ1-6, with D perhaps matching TRBD1 (6 bases). Germline values: CDR1 MNHEY, CDR2 SVGAGI. The CDR3 contains 15 residues. V lost 2 bases and J 5 bases, leaving 10 bases between the germline ends. DNA for the CDR3: TGTGCCAGCAGTTACGGTAACAGGGATAATTCACCCCTCCACTTT. The encoded protein is CASSYGNRDNSPLHF.

The sample holds many counts of this clonotype. The V call is TRBV10-3, the J call TRBJ1-1, with TRBD1 matching over 10 bases. V lost 6 bases and J lost 2; bases outside the gene matches: 6. The CDR3 is 15 residues long. The germline CDR1 and CDR2 sequences are ENHRY and SYGVKD. CDR3 region: CAISGTGAGNTEAFF. CDR3 in DNA: TGTGCCATCAGCGGGACAGGGGCAGGTAACACTGAAGCTTTCTTT.

This clonotype was observed at least ten times. The CDR3: CASSSGQFYEQYF. The CDR3, as DNA: TGTGCCAGCAGTTCGGGACAGTTCTACGAGCAGTACTTC. This chain connects TRBV12-3 or TRBV12-4 to TRBJ2-7; 7 bases are a match to TRBD1. With 4 bases clipped from V and 3 bases from J, the junction kept 3 bases outside the gene matches. CDR3 length equals 13 residues.

V and J are TRBV11-2 and TRBJ2-5, with D maybe TRBD1 (6 bases). CDR3 size: 12 residues. V lost 8 bases and J lost 2, with 9 bases in between. CDR1 SGHAT and CDR2 FQNNGV come from the germline V gene. CDR3 DNA sequence: TGTGCCAGCCTCGGACAGCAAGAGACCCAGTACTTC. It translates to CASLGQQETQYF.

The table lists this clonotype with a few counts. The chain combines TRBV20-1 with TRBJ2-1; no reliable D call. The CDR3 loop spans 14 amino acids. Germline V lookup: CDR1 DFQATT, CDR2 SNEGSKA (reference sequence). V shed 5 bases and J shed 2 bases, with 13 bases lying between them. The CDR3: CSALAVRTYNEQFF. In DNA form, the CDR3 reads TGCAGTGCTCTCGCGGTTAGGACCTACAATGAGCAGTTCTTC.

This clonotype was detected only a few times. In DNA form, the CDR3 reads TGCGCCAGCAGCCAAGAGCCGGGGCTAGCGAGACAGACCCAGTACTTC. Its translation is CASSQEPGLARQTQYF. The chain is built from TRBV4-1 and TRBJ2-5; D is perhaps TRBD2 (6 bases). The germline CDR1 and CDR2 sequences are MGHRA and YSYEKL. There are 16 residues in the CDR3. V was cut by 0 bases and J by 6 bases, with 17 bases left in between.

V and J are TRBV7-8 and TRBJ2-7, with 9 bases identical to TRBD2. The CDR3 contains 17 residues. J was trimmed by 3 bases and V by 2 bases; bases with no gene match: 11. Germline CDR1 and CDR2: SGHVS and FQNEAQ. The CDR3 reads CASSLTGGGASYYEQYF. The CDR3 region has the DNA TGTGCCAGCAGCTTAACGGGCGGGGGGGCCTCATACTACGAGCAGTACTTC.

This clonotype has ten or more counts. The J gene is TRBJ1-2, the V gene TRBV29-1, with 7 positions matching TRBD1. The germline V gene has CDR1 SQVTM and CDR2 ANQGSEA. CDR3 length: 15 amino acids. Trimming removed 4 bases from V and 7 bases from J; junction bases left unmatched: 15. This CDR3 reads CSVGPSNRGVSGYTF. CDR3 sequence (DNA): TGCAGCGTTGGTCCCTCAAACAGGGGAGTAAGTGGCTACACCTTC.

The chain employs TRBV5-5 and TRBJ2-2; TRBD1 matches 7 bases. The V segment lost 6 bases and the J segment 1 base; nucleotides outside the gene matches: 9. CDR3 length: 16 amino acids. CDR1 is SGHKS, CDR2 YYEKEE, per germline (reference sequence). CDR3 coding DNA: TGTGCCAGCATCTCCCCTGACAGGGAGAACACCGGGGAGCTGTTTTTT. Translating it yields CASISPDRENTGELFF. Combining the CDR3 with reference TRBV5-5 and TRBJ2-2 gives the whole variable domain DAGVTQSPTHLIKTRGQQVTLRCSPISGHKSVSWYQQVLGQGPQFIFQYYEKEERGRGNFPDRFSARQFPNYSSELNVNALLLGDSALYLCASISPDRENTGELFFGEGSRLTVL.

This clonotype was seen only a few times. This chain joins TRBV9 and TRBJ1-6; D uncertain. Germline-derived CDR1 and CDR2 are SGDLS and YYNGEE. The CDR3 totals 13 residues. V was cut by 2 bases and J by 8 bases, with 8 bases left in between. The CDR3 DNA reads as TGTGCCAGCAGCGTTAGAGCGGATTCACCCCTCCACTTT. It encodes CASSVRADSPLHF.

This clonotype was observed at least ten times. The gene calls are TRBV5-1 and TRBJ1-1; D remains ambiguous. The CDR3 sequence is 14 residues long. V was trimmed by 0 bases and J by 3 bases, leaving 9 bases between them. Germline V gene data show CDR1 as SGHRS and CDR2 as YFSETQ. The CDR3 sequence is CASSLVREDTEAFF. In DNA, the CDR3 is TGCGCCAGCAGCTTGGTACGGGAGGACACTGAAGCTTTCTTT. The whole variable domain, filled in from reference TRBV5-1 and TRBJ1-1, reads KAGVTQTPRYLIKTRGQQVTLSCSPISGHRSVSWYQQTPGQGLQFLFEYFSETQRNKGNFPGRFSGRQFSNSRSEMNVSTLELGDSALYLCASSLVREDTEAFFGQGTRLTVV.

This clonotype was found many times. This sequence joins TRBV20-1 and TRBJ1-2; no clear D. This CDR3 is 13 amino acids long. From germline, CDR1 is DFQATT and CDR2 SNEGSKA (reference sequence). V was shortened by 2 bases and J by 2 bases, with 9 bases between the two germline ends. The CDR3 here is CSARNGRNYGYTF. CDR3 nucleotide sequence: TGCAGTGCTAGAAACGGGCGGAACTATGGCTACACCTTC.

This chain links TRBV6-5 with TRBJ2-1; TRBD1 is a possible D gene (6 bases). The CDR3 consists of 15 residues. Germline-derived CDR1 and CDR2 are MNHEY and SVGAGI. V was shortened by 3 bases and J by 4 bases, with 13 bases between the two germline ends. CDR3 DNA sequence: TGTGCCAGCAGTTATTCCAGGGGTCAATACAATGAGCAGTTCTTC. The encoded protein is CASSYSRGQYNEQFF.

A remark on this clonotype: A much larger clone lies a single base off, so this may be a read error. The chain combines TRBV20-1 with TRBJ1-5, with 8 bases lining up with TRBD1. J was trimmed by 8 bases and V by 6 bases; bases with no gene match: 15. This CDR3 contains 15 residues. Germline CDR1 is DFQATT and CDR2 is SNEGSKA (reference sequence). The CDR3 sequence is CSASAGTGQNKPQHF. In nucleotides, the CDR3 is TGCAGTGCATCGGCCGGGACAGGACAAAATAAGCCCCAGCATTTT.

The chain recombines TRBV6-1 with TRBJ1-1; D is uncertain. V lost 1 base to trimming and J lost 1 base, with 10 bases between them. Germline CDR1 is MNHNS and CDR2 is SASEGT. This CDR3 spans 15 amino acids. CDR3 region: CASSEVSPANTEAFF. In DNA, the CDR3 is TGTGCCAGCAGTGAAGTAAGCCCGGCGAACACTGAAGCTTTCTTT.

This chain links TRBV5-1 with TRBJ2-3, with TRBD2 matching 7 bases. Per germline, CDR1 SGHRS and CDR2 YFSETQ. J was trimmed by 0 bases and V by 2 bases; bases with no gene match: 3. The CDR3 sequence is 15 residues long. The CDR3: CASSFGGSSTDTQYF. CDR3 DNA sequence: TGCGCCAGCAGCTTCGGGGGGTCCAGCACAGATACGCAGTATTTT.

This clonotype was detected many times. The chain combines TRBV20-1 with TRBJ2-3; D is undetermined. This CDR3 comprises 15 residues. V was cut by 5 bases and J by 3 bases, with 18 bases left in between. Germline CDR1 is DFQATT and CDR2 is SNEGSKA (reference sequence). CDR3 protein: CSAPRRLGSTDTQYF. The CDR3 DNA reads as TGCAGTGCTCCCCGCCGGCTGGGCAGTACAGATACGCAGTATTTT.

Ten or more counts support this clonotype. The chain carries TRBV7-2 and TRBJ1-2, with D possibly being TRBD1 (5 bases). V dropped 2 bases and J dropped 6 bases, with 13 bases sitting between them. Germline V gene sequence: CDR1 SGHTA, CDR2 FQGNSA. The CDR3 is made up of 14 amino acids. In DNA, the CDR3 is TGTGCCAGCAGCTTAAGTCCGGGGGATCATGGCTACACCTTC. This gives the protein CASSLSPGDHGYTF.

The J gene is TRBJ1-3, the V gene TRBV28; D is undetermined. The CDR3 loop spans 10 amino acids. V was trimmed by 4 bases and J by 8 bases, leaving 3 bases between them. Germline assignment: CDR1 MDHEN and CDR2 SYDVKM. The CDR3 nucleotides read TGTGCCAGCAGTTGGGACACCATATATTTT. Its protein is CASSWDTIYF.

This clonotype was counted at least ten times. V gene TRBV7-9 combines with J gene TRBJ1-2; no reliable D call. Germline CDR1 is SEHNR and CDR2 is FQNEAQ (reference sequence). V lost 3 bases to trimming and J lost 3 bases, with 5 bases between them. The CDR3 loop spans 12 amino acids. The CDR3 loop is CASSFGDYGYTF. The CDR3 nucleotides are TGTGCCAGCAGCTTTGGTGACTATGGCTACACCTTC.

Comment on this clonotype: This clone may be a read error of a much larger clone one base away. J is TRBJ1-5 and V is TRBV20-1; 7 bases agree with TRBD1. This CDR3 region has 17 residues. CDR1 and CDR2 (germline): DFQATT, SNEGSKA (reference sequence). Trimming cost V 0 bases and J 4 bases; bases outside gene matches: 12. The CDR3 DNA reads as TGCAGTGCTAGAGACGGCCGCGGGACAGCCGTTAATCAGCCCCAGCATTTT. It is translated as CSARDGRGTAVNQPQHF.

This clonotype was observed a handful of times. The DNA for the CDR3 is TGTGCCTGGAGTGTAACAGGTAGTCAGCCCCAGCATTTT. Its translation: CAWSVTGSQPQHF. The chain carries TRBV30 and TRBJ1-5; weak D call: TRBD1 (5 bases). In germline, CDR1 is GTSNPN, CDR2 SVGIG (reference sequence). The CDR3 loop spans 13 amino acids. Trimming shortened V by 0 bases and J by 6 bases, and 9 bases separated the two germline ends.